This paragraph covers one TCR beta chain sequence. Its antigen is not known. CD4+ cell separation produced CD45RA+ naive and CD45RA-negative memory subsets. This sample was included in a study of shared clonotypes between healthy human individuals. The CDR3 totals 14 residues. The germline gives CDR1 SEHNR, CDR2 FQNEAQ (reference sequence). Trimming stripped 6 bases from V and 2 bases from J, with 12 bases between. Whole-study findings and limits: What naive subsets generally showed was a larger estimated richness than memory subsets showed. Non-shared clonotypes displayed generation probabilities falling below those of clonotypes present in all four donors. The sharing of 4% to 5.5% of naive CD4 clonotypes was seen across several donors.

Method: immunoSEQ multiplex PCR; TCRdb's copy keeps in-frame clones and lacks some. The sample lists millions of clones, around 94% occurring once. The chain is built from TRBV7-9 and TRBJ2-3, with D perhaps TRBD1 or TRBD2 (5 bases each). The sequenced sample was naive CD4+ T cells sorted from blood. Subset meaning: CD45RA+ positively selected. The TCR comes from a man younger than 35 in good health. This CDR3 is CASSPWGNTDTQYF. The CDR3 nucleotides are TGTGCCAGCAGTCCGTGGGGGAACACAGATACGCAGTATTTT.